The 2 T cell receptor beta chains given below trace back to one sample, sequenced in a study of cytomegalovirus exposure and HLA in healthy donors. PCR involved 60 Vbeta and 13 Jbeta primers. Data came from immunoSEQ multiplex PCR; TCRdb stores just in-frame clones and leaves some out. Here the sample spans approximately 90,000 clones, approximately 80% being singletons. Sequenced: PBMCs. Every receptor here comes from a man aged 25-45 years in good health and CMV-seronegative.

This clone was seen once. The rearrangement joins TRBV20-1 to TRBJ2-5; perhaps TRBD2 as D (5 bases). CDR3 length equals 10 residues. The V end was cut by 7 bases, the J end by 4 bases, with 7 bases between. CDR1 is DFQATT and CDR2 is SNEGSKA in the germline V gene (reference sequence). In DNA, the CDR3 is TGCAGTGGAGGGCGAGAGACCCAGTACTTC. Protein product: CSGGRETQYF.

V and J are TRBV7-2 and TRBJ2-7; 8 bases are a match to TRBD2. The germline V gene encodes CDR1 SGHTA and CDR2 FQGNSA. J was trimmed by 7 bases and V by 0 bases; bases with no gene match: 5. This CDR3 spans 14 amino acids. The CDR3 loop is CASSLAFRGGEQYF. The DNA for the CDR3 is TGTGCCAGCAGCTTAGCGTTCCGGGGGGGGGAGCAGTACTTC.